The entry below describes one T cell receptor beta chain. Original analysis: Amplifying reference gene primers gave estimates of nucleated cell counts. Measured with immunoSEQ multiplex PCR; TCRdb has only the in-frame clones, and not every one. That table supplies the V and J calls and clone size; D and trimming were determined from the DNA. This repertoire shows hundreds of thousands of clones, roughly 90% found once; its top ten account for approximately 7.9%. This specimen comes from a study of blood T cell repertoires in COVID-19. As for the study in general: Italy, Spain and the United States were the sources of the convalescent and acute COVID-19 samples. The analysed material was cDNA or gDNA that came from T cells, B-cell-depleted T cells, or PBMCs.

Germline V lookup: CDR1 MNHEY, CDR2 SVGAGI. V shed 4 bases and J shed 4 bases, with 17 bases lying between them. The CDR3 is 16 amino acids. V and J are TRBV6-5 and TRBJ1-5; no definite D call. This sequence originates from a man between 60 and 75 years old who had recovered from COVID-19. The sample taken for sequencing was peripheral blood. Here the CDR3 DNA reads TGTGCCAGCAGTTCCGGTCGGGTCTTGTTGAATCAGCCCCAGCATTTT. It specifies CASSSGRVLLNQPQHF.